This T cell receptor beta chain was recorded in a study of neurological immune-mediated disorders. 5'RACE employing 10-nucleotide random UMIs yielded the cDNA. TCRdb analysed the 5' RACE reads with MiXCR anew, one entry per CDR3 protein. Among under 40,000 distinct CDR3 sequences, around 14% were seen once, and the ten largest hold roughly a quarter. Trimming took off 0 bases at V and 2 bases at J, with 14 bases between the two ends. The CDR3 is 15 amino acids. Germline V lookup: CDR1 DFQATT, CDR2 SNEGSKA (reference sequence). In its sample, this clonotype was seen many times. Its matching antigen is unknown. Study-wide results and caveats: HTLV-1-associated myelopathy led in TCR clonal expansion, while multiple sclerosis ranked lowest, below healthy controls.

Sequenced sample: PBMCs. This receptor was obtained from a woman in her fifties or sixties with HTLV-1-associated myelopathy (HAM/TSP). The genes are TRBV20-1 and TRBJ2-7; no clear D gene. The CDR3 loop is CSARDMRQAAYEQYF. DNA of the CDR3: TGCAGTGCTAGAGATATGAGGCAGGCCGCCTACGAGCAGTACTTC.